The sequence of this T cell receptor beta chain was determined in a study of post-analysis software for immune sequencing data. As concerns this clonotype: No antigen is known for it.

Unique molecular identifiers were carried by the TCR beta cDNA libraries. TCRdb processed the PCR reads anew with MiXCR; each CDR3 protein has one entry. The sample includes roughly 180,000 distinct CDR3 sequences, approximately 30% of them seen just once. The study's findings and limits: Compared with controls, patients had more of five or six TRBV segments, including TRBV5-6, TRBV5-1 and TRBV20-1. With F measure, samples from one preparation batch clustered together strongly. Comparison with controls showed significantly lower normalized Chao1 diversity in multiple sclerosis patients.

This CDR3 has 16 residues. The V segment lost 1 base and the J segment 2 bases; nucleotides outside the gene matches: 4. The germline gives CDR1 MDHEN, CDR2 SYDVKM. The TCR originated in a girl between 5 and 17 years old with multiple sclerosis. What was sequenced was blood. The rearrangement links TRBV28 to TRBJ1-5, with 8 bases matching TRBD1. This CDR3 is CASSLYVGQGNQPQHF. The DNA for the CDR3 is TGTGCCAGCAGTTTATATGTGGGACAGGGCAATCAGCCCCAGCATTTT.